These T cell receptor beta chains were read from a single sample in a study of cytomegalovirus exposure and HLA in healthy donors. Profiled with immunoSEQ multiplex PCR; TCRdb holds only in-frame clones, not every one. The profile shows around 200,000 clones, about 91% of them singletons. The sample consisted of PBMCs. These receptor sequences come from a woman between 18 and 29 years old in good health and CMV-seronegative. The CDR3 runs from the conserved cysteine through the conserved F or W. The order of the fields is J gene, V gene, CDR3 protein.

>TRBJ2-7|TRBV7-9
CASSPGWAGVEQYF
>TRBJ2-4|TRBV19
CASKPGQASLAKNIQYF
>TRBJ2-1|TRBV19
CASSTTGAPSYNEQFF
>TRBJ2-7|TRBV6-5
CASSLGRLGHEQYF
>TRBJ2-7|TRBV4-1
CASSPLPSTSLVSYEQYF
>TRBJ1-1|TRBV7-9
CASSSELNTEAFF
>TRBJ1-2|TRBV7-9
CASSLGGVGDGYTF
>TRBJ2-7|TRBV18
CASSRGYTYEQYF
>TRBJ2-1|TRBV29-1
CSVEVSGGSYNEQFF
>TRBJ1-4|TRBV2
CATTVNEKLFF
>TRBJ2-2|TRBV19
CASSRGTGVSGELFF
>TRBJ1-2|TRBV6-7
CASSTMTGVAGYTF
>TRBJ1-4|TRBV2
CASAADYNEKLFF
>TRBJ2-7|TRBV6-1
CASSLQGATYEQYF
>TRBJ2-1|TRBV15
CATTGYRGQDYNEQFF